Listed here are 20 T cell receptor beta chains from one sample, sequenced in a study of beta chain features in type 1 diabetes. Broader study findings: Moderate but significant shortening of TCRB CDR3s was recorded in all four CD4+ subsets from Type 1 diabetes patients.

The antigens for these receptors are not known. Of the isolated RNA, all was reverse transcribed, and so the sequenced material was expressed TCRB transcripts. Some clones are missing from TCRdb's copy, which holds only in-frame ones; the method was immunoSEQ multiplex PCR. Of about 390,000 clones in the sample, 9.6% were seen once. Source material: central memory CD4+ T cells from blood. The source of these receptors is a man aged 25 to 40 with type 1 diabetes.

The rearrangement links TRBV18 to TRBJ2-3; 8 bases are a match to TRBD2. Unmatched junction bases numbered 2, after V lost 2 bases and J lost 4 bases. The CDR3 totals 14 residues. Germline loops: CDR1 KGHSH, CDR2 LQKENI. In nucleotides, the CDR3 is TGTGCCAGCTCACCATCGGGAGGGGCAGATACGCAGTATTTT. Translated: CASSPSGGADTQYF.

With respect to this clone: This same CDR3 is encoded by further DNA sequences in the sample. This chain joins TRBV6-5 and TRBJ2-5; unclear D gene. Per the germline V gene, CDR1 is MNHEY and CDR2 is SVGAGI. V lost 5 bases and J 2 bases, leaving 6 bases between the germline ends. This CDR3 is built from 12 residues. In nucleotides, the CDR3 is TGTGCCAGCAGTCCACCTCAAGAGACCCAGTACTTC. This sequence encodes CASSPPQETQYF.

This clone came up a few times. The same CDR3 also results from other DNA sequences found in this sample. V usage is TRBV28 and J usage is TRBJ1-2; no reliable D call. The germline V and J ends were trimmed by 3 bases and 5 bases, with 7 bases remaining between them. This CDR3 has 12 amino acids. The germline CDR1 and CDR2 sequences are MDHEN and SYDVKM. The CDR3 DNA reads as TGTGCCAGCAGTTTGAGGGAGTATGGCTACACCTTC. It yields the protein CASSLREYGYTF.

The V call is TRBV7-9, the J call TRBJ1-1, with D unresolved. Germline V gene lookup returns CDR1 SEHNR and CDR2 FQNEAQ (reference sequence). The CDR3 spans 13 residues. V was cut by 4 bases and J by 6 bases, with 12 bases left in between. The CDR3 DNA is TGTGCCAGCAGCTCATCCATCCGGTCTGAAGCTTTCTTT. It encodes CASSSSIRSEAFF.

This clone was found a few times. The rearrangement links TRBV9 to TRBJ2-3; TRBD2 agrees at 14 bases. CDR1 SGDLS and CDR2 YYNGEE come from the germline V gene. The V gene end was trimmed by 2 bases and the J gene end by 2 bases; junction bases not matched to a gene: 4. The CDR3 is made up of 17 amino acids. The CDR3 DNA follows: TGTGCCAGCAGCGTCGGGACTAGCGGGAGTTACACAGATACGCAGTATTTT. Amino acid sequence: CASSVGTSGSYTDTQYF.

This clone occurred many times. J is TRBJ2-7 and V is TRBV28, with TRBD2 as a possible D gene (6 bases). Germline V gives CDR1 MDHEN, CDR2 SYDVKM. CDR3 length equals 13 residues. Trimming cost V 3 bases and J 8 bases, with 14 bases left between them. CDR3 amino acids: CASSLPGLKQQYF. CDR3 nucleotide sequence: TGTGCCAGCAGTTTGCCGGGACTCAAACAGCAGTACTTC. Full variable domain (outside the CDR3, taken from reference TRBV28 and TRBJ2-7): DVKVTQSSRYLVKRTGEKVFLECVQDMDHENMFWYRQDPGLGLRLIYFSYDVKMKEKGDIPEGYSVSREKKERFSLILESASTNQTSMYLCASSLPGLKQQYFGPGTRLTVT.

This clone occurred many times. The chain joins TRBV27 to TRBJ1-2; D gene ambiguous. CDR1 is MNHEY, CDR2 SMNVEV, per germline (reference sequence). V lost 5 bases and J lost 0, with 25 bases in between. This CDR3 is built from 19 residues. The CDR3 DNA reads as TGTGCCAGCAGTACCCTACGGTTAGGATACGCGACCTCTAACTATGGCTACACCTTC. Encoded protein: CASSTLRLGYATSNYGYTF.

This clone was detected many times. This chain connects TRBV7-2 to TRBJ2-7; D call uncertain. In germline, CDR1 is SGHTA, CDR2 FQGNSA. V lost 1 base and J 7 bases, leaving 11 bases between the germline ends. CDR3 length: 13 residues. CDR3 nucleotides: TGTGCCAGCAGCTTAGGGACCACAAGGGAGCAGTACTTC. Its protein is CASSLGTTREQYF. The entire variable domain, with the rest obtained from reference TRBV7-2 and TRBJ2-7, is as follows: GAGVSQSPSNKVTEKGKDVELRCDPISGHTALYWYRQSLGQGLEFLIYFQGNSAPDKSGLPSDRFSAERTGGSVSTLTIQRTQQEDSAVYLCASSLGTTREQYFGPGTRLTVT.

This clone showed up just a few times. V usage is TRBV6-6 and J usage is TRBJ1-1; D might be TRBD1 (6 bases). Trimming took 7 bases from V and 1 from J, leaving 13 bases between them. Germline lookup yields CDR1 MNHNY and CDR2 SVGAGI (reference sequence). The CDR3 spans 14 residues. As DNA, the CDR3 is TGTGCCAGCAACACAGGGTCGGGGAACACTGAAGCTTTCTTT. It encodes CASNTGSGNTEAFF.

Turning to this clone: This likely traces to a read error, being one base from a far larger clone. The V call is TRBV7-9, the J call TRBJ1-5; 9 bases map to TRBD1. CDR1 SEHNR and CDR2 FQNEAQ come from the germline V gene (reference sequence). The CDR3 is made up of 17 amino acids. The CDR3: CACSSGGGTGLNQPQHF. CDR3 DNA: TGTGCCTGCAGCTCCGGCGGGGGGACAGGGCTCAATCAGCCCCAGCATTTT. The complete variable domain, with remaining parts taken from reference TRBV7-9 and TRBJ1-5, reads DTGVSQNPRHKITKRGQNVTFRCDPISEHNRLYWYRQTLGQGPEFLTYFQNEAQLEKSRLLSDRFSAERPKGSFSTLEIQRTEQGDSAMYLCACSSGGGTGLNQPQHFGDGTRLSIL.

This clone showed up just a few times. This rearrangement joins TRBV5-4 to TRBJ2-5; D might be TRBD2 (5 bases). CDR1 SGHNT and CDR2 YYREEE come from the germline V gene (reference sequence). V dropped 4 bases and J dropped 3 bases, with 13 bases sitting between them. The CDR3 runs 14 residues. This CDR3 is CASSPPATKETQYF. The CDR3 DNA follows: TGTGCCAGCAGCCCCCCCGCGACTAAAGAGACCCAGTACTTC.

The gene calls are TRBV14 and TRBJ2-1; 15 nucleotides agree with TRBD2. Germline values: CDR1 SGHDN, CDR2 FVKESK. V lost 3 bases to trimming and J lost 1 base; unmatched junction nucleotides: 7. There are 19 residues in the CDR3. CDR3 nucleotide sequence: TGTGCCAGCAGCCATAGACAGGGGACTAGCGGGAGGTCCTACAATGAGCAGTTCTTC. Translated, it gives CASSHRQGTSGRSYNEQFF.

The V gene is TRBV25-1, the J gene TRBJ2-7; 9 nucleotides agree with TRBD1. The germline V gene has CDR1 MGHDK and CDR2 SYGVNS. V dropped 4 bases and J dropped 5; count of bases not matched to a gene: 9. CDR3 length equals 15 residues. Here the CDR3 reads CASSGAQDRGHEQYF. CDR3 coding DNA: TGTGCCAGCAGTGGGGCCCAGGACAGGGGCCACGAGCAGTACTTC.

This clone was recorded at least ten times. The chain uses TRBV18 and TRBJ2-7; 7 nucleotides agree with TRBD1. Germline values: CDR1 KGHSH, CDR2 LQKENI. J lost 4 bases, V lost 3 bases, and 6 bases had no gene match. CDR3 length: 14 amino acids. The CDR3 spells CASSPQGDLYEQYF. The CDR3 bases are TGTGCCAGCTCACCCCAGGGGGACCTATACGAGCAGTACTTC.

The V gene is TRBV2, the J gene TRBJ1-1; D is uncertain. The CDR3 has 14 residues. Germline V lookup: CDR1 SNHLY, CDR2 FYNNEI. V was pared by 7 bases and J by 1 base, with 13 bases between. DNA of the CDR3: TGTGCCAGCAATGCTGACACACCGAACACTGAAGCTTTCTTT. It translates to CASNADTPNTEAFF.

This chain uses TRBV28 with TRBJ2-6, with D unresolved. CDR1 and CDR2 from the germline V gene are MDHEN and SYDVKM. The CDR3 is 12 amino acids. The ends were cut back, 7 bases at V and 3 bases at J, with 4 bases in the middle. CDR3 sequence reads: CASKFGANVLTF. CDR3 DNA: TGTGCCAGCAAATTTGGGGCCAACGTCCTGACTTTC.

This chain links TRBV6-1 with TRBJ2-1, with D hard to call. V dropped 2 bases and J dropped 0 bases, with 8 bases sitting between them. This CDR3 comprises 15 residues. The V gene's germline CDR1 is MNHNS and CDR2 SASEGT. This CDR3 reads CASSEQPSSYNEQFF. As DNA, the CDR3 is TGTGCCAGCAGTGAACAGCCGAGCTCCTACAATGAGCAGTTCTTC.

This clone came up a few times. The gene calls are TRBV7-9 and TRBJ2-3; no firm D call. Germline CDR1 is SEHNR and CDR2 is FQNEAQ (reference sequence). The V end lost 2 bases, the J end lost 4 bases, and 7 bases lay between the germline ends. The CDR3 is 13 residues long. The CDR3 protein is CASSLIAADTQYF. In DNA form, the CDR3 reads TGTGCCAGCAGCTTAATAGCCGCAGATACGCAGTATTTT. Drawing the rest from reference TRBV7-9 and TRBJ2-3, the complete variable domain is DTGVSQNPRHKITKRGQNVTFRCDPISEHNRLYWYRQTLGQGPEFLTYFQNEAQLEKSRLLSDRFSAERPKGSFSTLEIQRTEQGDSAMYLCASSLIAADTQYFGPGTRLTVL.

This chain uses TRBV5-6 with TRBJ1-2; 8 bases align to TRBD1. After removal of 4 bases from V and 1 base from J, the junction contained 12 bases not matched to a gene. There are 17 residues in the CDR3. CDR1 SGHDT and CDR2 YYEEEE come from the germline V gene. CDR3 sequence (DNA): TGTGCCAGCAGCCCGGGGACAGGAAGCCATATTAACTATGGCTACACCTTC. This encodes CASSPGTGSHINYGYTF.

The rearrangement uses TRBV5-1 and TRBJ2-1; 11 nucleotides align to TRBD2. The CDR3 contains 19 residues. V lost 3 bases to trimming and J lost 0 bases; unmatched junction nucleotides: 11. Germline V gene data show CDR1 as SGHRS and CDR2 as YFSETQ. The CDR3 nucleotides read TGCGCCAGCAGCTCGAGGGGGACTAGCGGAAGGAGCTCCTACAATGAGCAGTTCTTC. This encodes CASSSRGTSGRSSYNEQFF.